Sequencing of this TCR beta chain was carried out in a study of T cells in localized non-small cell lung cancer. Whole-study findings and limits: The highest T cell clonality was in uninvolved adjacent lung, above tumor. Median detection of top 100 tumor clones in adjacent lung was about 52 clones.

Method: immunoSEQ multiplex PCR; TCRdb's copy keeps in-frame clones and lacks some. Here the sample spans approximately 28,000 clones, 80% to 95% being singletons. Trimming pared 5 bases from V and 1 base from J, leaving 8 bases between. Germline loops: CDR1 MNHNS, CDR2 SASEGT. This CDR3 has 13 residues. For this clone: Its matching antigen is unknown.

The TCR originated in a female donor of 60 years or more with stage I lung adenocarcinoma. This chain links TRBV6-1 with TRBJ1-1; the D gene is possibly TRBD1 (6 bases). The sample consisted of peripheral blood, taken before any cancer treatment. The CDR3 sequence is CASSLQGNTEAFF. The CDR3 nucleotides are TGTGCCAGCAGTTTACAGGGGAACACTGAAGCTTTCTTT.